Here is one T cell receptor beta chain with its context. Its antigen is undetermined. These data come from a study of T cell clonotyping in hematopoietic cell transplantation. Study-wide points: At the given depth, recipient repertoires were over 95% de novo clonotypes.

The time point: recipient sample about 28 days before transplant, after cytoreduction. Germline V gene data show CDR1 as GTSNPN and CDR2 as SVGIG (reference sequence). CDR3 length: 14 residues. The V end was cut by 4 bases, the J end by 6 bases, with 18 bases between. Repertoires were generated with immunoSEQ multiplex PCR, while TCRdb's copy carries only in-frame clones and drops some. The sample shows several thousand clones, nearly 98% of them seen only once. The receptor's source is a man between 65 and 85 years old with acute myeloid leukemia. Some clones in this sample may be carry-over from other donors' samples. The chain links TRBV30 to TRBJ1-2, with D perhaps TRBD1 (6 bases). Sequenced here: peripheral blood mononuclear cells, sampled before stem cell transplant. CDR3 DNA sequence: TGTGCCTGGACGGGGGACATCCTCTTAGATGGCTACACCTTC. Its protein product is CAWTGDILLDGYTF.